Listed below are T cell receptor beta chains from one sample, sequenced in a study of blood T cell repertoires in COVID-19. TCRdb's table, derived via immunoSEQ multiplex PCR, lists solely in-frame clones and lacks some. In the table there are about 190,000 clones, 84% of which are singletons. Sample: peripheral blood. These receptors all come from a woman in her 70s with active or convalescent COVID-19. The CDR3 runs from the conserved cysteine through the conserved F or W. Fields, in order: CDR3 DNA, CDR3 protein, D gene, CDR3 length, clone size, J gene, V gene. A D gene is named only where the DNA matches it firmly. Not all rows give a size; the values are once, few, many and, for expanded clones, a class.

TGTGCCAGCAGCCAAGATGCTTTGGGGAGGGATAACTATGGCTACACCTTC	CASSQDALGRDNYGYTF	.	17	.	TRBJ1-2	TRBV14
TGTGCCAGTACCCCGACTAGTGTGTCATTTGATGAGCAGTTCTTC	CASTPTSVSFDEQFF	.	15	.	TRBJ2-1	TRBV19
TGTGCCAGCAGCCGAAACAGGGGGTTCAACTATGGCTACACCTTC	CASSRNRGFNYGYTF	TRBD1	15	.	TRBJ1-2	TRBV13
TGTGCCTGGAGTGGGCTAGCGGGAGCGAACACCGGGGAGCTGTTTTTT	CAWSGLAGANTGELFF	TRBD2	16	few	TRBJ2-2	TRBV30
TGTGCCAGCAGCGTAGGACAGCTAGCGGGAGCCTCCAATGAGCAGTTCTTC	CASSVGQLAGASNEQFF	TRBD2	17	.	TRBJ2-1	TRBV9
TGTGCCAGCCGGACGGGGGGACAGGGCTCTGGAAACACCATATATTTT	CASRTGGQGSGNTIYF	TRBD1	16	.	TRBJ1-3	TRBV28
TGCGCCAGCAGCCTGTATGGGACAGGGGGCTATGGCTACACCTTC	CASSLYGTGGYGYTF	TRBD1	15	.	TRBJ1-2	TRBV5-1
TGCAGTGCTGTGTGGGGCTCGCCCCTCCACTTT	CSAVWGSPLHF	.	11	.	TRBJ1-6	TRBV20-1
TGTGCCAGCAGCCTGGACACTAACACCGGGGAGCTGTTTTTT	CASSLDTNTGELFF	.	14	.	TRBJ2-2	TRBV6-4
TGTGCCAGCAGTTTAAGCCGGACCAGGGGGTTCGGCTACACCTTC	CASSLSRTRGFGYTF	TRBD1	15	once	TRBJ1-2	TRBV28
TGTGCCAGCAGTTCCCAACTAATCGGGACCCAGTACTTC	CASSSQLIGTQYF	.	13	once	TRBJ2-5	TRBV28
TGCGCCAGCAGCCTAGACAGCTCTGGGGCCAACGTCCTGACTTTC	CASSLDSSGANVLTF	.	15	.	TRBJ2-6	TRBV5-1
TGCAGCGGCGGACTAGCGGGAGGGCGAACAGATACGCAGTATTTT	CSGGLAGGRTDTQYF	TRBD2	15	.	TRBJ2-3	TRBV29-1
TGTGCCAGCAGCGTAGGAGCGGGAACCACCGGGGAGCTGTTTTTT	CASSVGAGTTGELFF	TRBD2	15	.	TRBJ2-2	TRBV9
TGTGCCTGGAGTCCGGCCGGGTACTATGGCTACACCTTC	CAWSPAGYYGYTF	.	13	.	TRBJ1-2	TRBV30
TGTGCCACCAGCAGAGTCCCGGGGGAGGGCACAGATACGCAGTATTTT	CATSRVPGEGTDTQYF	.	16	.	TRBJ2-3	TRBV15
TGTGCCAGCTCACCTAGTAGTATGAACACTGAAGCTTTCTTT	CASSPSSMNTEAFF	.	14	once	TRBJ1-1	TRBV18
TGTGCCAGCAGCCCGACCGGGGATACGCAGTATTTT	CASSPTGDTQYF	.	12	.	TRBJ2-3	TRBV11-2
TGTGCCAGTAGGCGGGCGACTGGGACCTACGAGCAGTACTTC	CASRRATGTYEQYF	.	14	.	TRBJ2-7	TRBV19
TGTGCCAGCAGATATCCCGACAATGAGCAGTTCTTC	CASRYPDNEQFF	.	12	.	TRBJ2-1	TRBV2
TGTGCCAGCAGCCAAGAGCGGCTCTCCTACGAGCAGTACTTC	CASSQERLSYEQYF	.	14	.	TRBJ2-7	TRBV4-2
TGTGCCAGCAGCTTATTGCTCGGCCGGGACAGGGCGCAGGGCTACACCTTC	CASSLLLGRDRAQGYTF	TRBD1	17	.	TRBJ1-2	TRBV11-2
TGTGCCAGCAGCTTAGAGGCCCCGACAGGGGCCCCTAACTATGGCTACACCTTC	CASSLEAPTGAPNYGYTF	TRBD1	18	many	TRBJ1-2	TRBV7-2
TGCGCCAGCAGCTTTGGACAGGGGCCACAATATGAGCAGTTCTTC	CASSFGQGPQYEQFF	TRBD1	15	.	TRBJ2-1	TRBV5-1
TGTGCCTGGAGTGCGGACAGGGGGCGTTACGAGCAGTACTTC	CAWSADRGRYEQYF	TRBD1	14	.	TRBJ2-7	TRBV30
TGTGCCAGCAGACAGGGGAACTATGGCTACACCTTC	CASRQGNYGYTF	TRBD1	12	.	TRBJ1-2	TRBV6-6
TGTGCCAGCAGCTTAGTCCTGGACGGACTAGCGGGAGGGCGTAGTGAGCAGTTCTTC	CASSLVLDGLAGGRSEQFF	TRBD2	19	.	TRBJ2-1	TRBV7-9
TGTGCCAGCAGCCAAGGGACAGAGGTCAATGAGCAGTTCTTC	CASSQGTEVNEQFF	.	14	few	TRBJ2-1	TRBV3-1/TRBV3-2
TGTGCCAGCTCCAGTACGAACACTGAAGCTTTCTTT	CASSSTNTEAFF	.	12	.	TRBJ1-1	TRBV2
TGTGCCAGCAGCTTAGTGGTAGGGGCAGGTCGTACTGAAGCTTTCTTT	CASSLVVGAGRTEAFF	.	16	.	TRBJ1-1	TRBV7-9